The 32 T cell receptor beta chains listed next were all sequenced from one sample in a study of blood T cell repertoires in COVID-19. Here immunoSEQ multiplex PCR was the method, and the copy in TCRdb shows in-frame clones only, minus some. This repertoire shows about 270,000 clones, about 87% found once; its top ten account for about 4.1%. Input material: peripheral blood. The receptors originated from a man aged 55 to 70 who had recovered from COVID-19.

CDR3 protein: CASSQRGRRGTEAFF. The DNA for the CDR3 is TGTGCCAGCAGCCAAAGGGGTAGAAGAGGCACTGAAGCTTTCTTT. The gene calls are TRBV3-1 (or the pseudogene TRBV3-2) and TRBJ1-1; D may be TRBD1 (5 bases). Germline V gives CDR1 LGHDT, CDR2 YNNKEL (reference sequence). CDR3 length equals 15 residues. Trimming removed 2 bases at V and 4 bases at J, with 14 bases between.

V gene TRBV3-1 (or the pseudogene TRBV3-2) combines with J gene TRBJ2-2, with D maybe TRBD2 (5 bases). The V end lost 1 base, the J end lost 4 bases, and 10 bases lay between the germline ends. Germline V gene lookup returns CDR1 LGHDT and CDR2 YNNKEL (reference sequence). The CDR3 has 15 residues. CDR3 amino acids: CASSQGGSATGELFF. The CDR3 DNA sequence: TGTGCCAGCAGCCAAGGTGGGAGCGCCACCGGGGAGCTGTTTTTT.

The chain couples TRBV5-4 to TRBJ1-2, with TRBD1 identical over 7 bases. The germline gives CDR1 SGHNT, CDR2 YYREEE (reference sequence). There are 14 residues in the CDR3. With V trimmed by 7 bases and J by 4 bases, 10 bases remained unmatched. The CDR3 spells CASGQGELGYGYTF. The CDR3 DNA is TGTGCCAGCGGTCAGGGGGAACTGGGCTATGGCTACACCTTC.

This clone turned up a few times. The J gene is TRBJ2-7, the V gene TRBV9; TRBD1 matches 9 bases. Unmatched junction bases numbered 6, after V lost 3 bases and J lost 2 bases. The germline CDR1 and CDR2 sequences are SGDLS and YYNGEE. This CDR3 is 15 amino acids long. CDR3 residues: CASSARDRDPYEQYF. The CDR3 DNA reads as TGTGCCAGCAGCGCCCGGGACAGGGACCCCTACGAGCAGTACTTC.

CDR3 coding DNA: TGTGCCAGCTCACGGCCCGGGGAGACCCAGTACTTC. Amino acids: CASSRPGETQYF. V is TRBV18 and J is TRBJ2-5; D gene ambiguous. Deletions cut 4 bases from V and 5 bases from J, with 8 bases between. The CDR3 covers 12 residues. The germline CDR1 and CDR2 sequences are KGHSH and LQKENI.

This clone was found once. The chain recombines TRBV7-9 with TRBJ2-2, with 9 bases fitting TRBD1. Trimming took 6 bases from V and 0 from J; bases not matched to a gene: 8. The CDR3 runs 17 residues. The V gene's germline CDR1 is SEHNR and CDR2 FQNEAQ (reference sequence). The CDR3 sequence is CASRDPGQGTNTGELFF. The CDR3 DNA sequence: TGTGCCAGCAGGGATCCCGGACAGGGGACGAACACCGGGGAGCTGTTTTTT.

This clone was seen just once. V usage is TRBV19 and J usage is TRBJ1-2; D is perhaps TRBD1 (6 bases). Germline assignment: CDR1 LNHDA and CDR2 SQIVND (reference sequence). This CDR3 is 17 amino acids long. V was trimmed by 5 bases and J by 3 bases, leaving 22 bases between them. CDR3 loop: CASSLFGTAPGDYGYTF. CDR3 nucleotides: TGTGCCAGTAGTCTCTTTGGTACTGCGCCAGGGGACTATGGCTACACCTTC. Supplemented by reference TRBV19 and TRBJ1-2, the full variable domain reads DGGITQSPKYLFRKEGQNVTLSCEQNLNHDAMYWYRQDPGQGLRLIYYSQIVNDFQKGDIAEGYSVSREKKESFPLTVTSAQKNPTAFYLCASSLFGTAPGDYGYTFGSGTRLTVV.

The chain couples TRBV18 to TRBJ2-5, with D uncertain. Looked up from germline, CDR1 is KGHSH and CDR2 is LQKENI. V lost 3 bases to trimming and J lost 0 bases, with 11 bases between them. CDR3 size: 15 residues. As DNA, the CDR3 is TGTGCCAGCTCACCTACTTTTGCGAACCAAGAGACCCAGTACTTC. This gives the protein CASSPTFANQETQYF.

The V gene is TRBV3-1 (or the pseudogene TRBV3-2), the J gene TRBJ2-5, with TRBD1 as a possible D gene (6 bases). Germline V lookup: CDR1 LGHDT, CDR2 YNNKEL (reference sequence). The CDR3 length is 15 residues. Trimming cost V 1 base and J 5 bases, with 14 bases left between them. DNA for the CDR3: TGTGCCAGCAGCCAAGGACAGGTGAATTGGGAGACCCAGTACTTC. This gives the protein CASSQGQVNWETQYF.

This chain connects TRBV30 to TRBJ2-3; 9 bases align to TRBD2. CDR1 is GTSNPN and CDR2 is SVGIG in the germline V gene (reference sequence). The junction had 8 bases not matched to a gene; V was cut back by 3 bases and J by 4 bases. The CDR3 contains 15 residues. As DNA, the CDR3 is TGTGCCTGGAGGCCCCTAGCGGGGCAACCAGATACGCAGTATTTT. Translating gives CAWRPLAGQPDTQYF.

The table lists this clone with a count of one. The genes are TRBV5-1 and TRBJ2-3, with 10 bases identical to TRBD2. The CDR3 sequence is 16 residues long. V was pared by 4 bases and J by 2 bases, with 7 bases of the junction left unmatched. The germline V gene has CDR1 SGHRS and CDR2 YFSETQ. The chain's CDR3 is CASSKLTSGVTDTQYF. The DNA for the CDR3 is TGCGCCAGCAGCAAATTAACTAGCGGGGTCACAGATACGCAGTATTTT. The variable domain in full, completed from reference TRBV5-1 and TRBJ2-3, reads KAGVTQTPRYLIKTRGQQVTLSCSPISGHRSVSWYQQTPGQGLQFLFEYFSETQRNKGNFPGRFSGRQFSNSRSEMNVSTLELGDSALYLCASSKLTSGVTDTQYFGPGTRLTVL.

CDR3 DNA: TGTGCCAGCTTCCGGACAGGGGTTCGCAATGAGCAGTTCTTC. This sequence encodes CASFRTGVRNEQFF. The genes are TRBV27 and TRBJ2-1, with 9 bases that match TRBD1. The CDR3 has 14 residues. V was pared by 8 bases and J by 6 bases, with 8 bases of the junction left unmatched. Germline CDR1 MNHEY, CDR2 SMNVEV (reference sequence).

This chain uses TRBV27 with TRBJ2-5, with D possibly matching TRBD1 (5 bases). The CDR3 contains 14 residues. Trimming cost V 2 bases and J 2 bases, with 9 bases left between them. Looked up from germline, CDR1 is MNHEY and CDR2 is SMNVEV (reference sequence). This CDR3 reads CASSLGQGQETQYF. The CDR3 DNA follows: TGTGCCAGCAGTTTAGGGCAGGGTCAAGAGACCCAGTACTTC.

CDR3 sequence: CASSLGGGAAETQYF. Written as DNA, the CDR3 is TGTGCCAGCAGCTTAGGCGGGGGGGCCGCCGAGACCCAGTACTTC. This chain uses TRBV5-4 with TRBJ2-5; 9 bases are shared with TRBD2. Losses at the gene ends were 2 bases for V and 5 bases for J; bases not matched to a gene: 7. This CDR3 has 15 residues. The germline CDR1 and CDR2 sequences are SGHNT and YYREEE (reference sequence).

This clone was counted only a few times. J is TRBJ2-1 and V is TRBV7-8; 7 nucleotides agree with TRBD2. Germline V gene sequence: CDR1 SGHVS, CDR2 FQNEAQ. The CDR3 length is 12 residues. V was pared by 5 bases and J by 9 bases, with 4 bases of the junction left unmatched. Written as DNA, the CDR3 is TGTGCCAGCAGCGGATTAGCGGGTGAGCAGTTCTTC. The encoded protein is CASSGLAGEQFF.

The genes are TRBV7-9 and TRBJ2-7; D remains unclear. The CDR3 has 14 amino acids. V was pared by 7 bases and J by 3 bases, with 16 bases between. Germline CDR1 and CDR2: SEHNR and FQNEAQ (reference sequence). CDR3 sequence reads: CASTSYRPDYEQYF. The CDR3 bases are TGTGCCAGCACCTCATATCGTCCAGACTACGAGCAGTACTTC.

The chain has TRBV18 and TRBJ2-4; 8 bases fit TRBD2. Germline CDR1 is KGHSH and CDR2 is LQKENI. This CDR3 comprises 14 residues. V was clipped by 5 bases and J by 8 bases; unmatched bases: 8. The CDR3 bases are TGTGCCAGCTCAACAATTAGCGGGGAGGACATTCAGTACTTC. This encodes CASSTISGEDIQYF.

The rearrangement links TRBV18 to TRBJ2-3, with D possibly TRBD1 on 6 matching bases. This CDR3 comprises 20 residues. Trimming left V 2 bases short and J 1 base short, with 25 bases between. The germline gives CDR1 KGHSH, CDR2 LQKENI. CDR3 in DNA: TGTGCCAGCTCACCATGGAAACAGGGACCTGTGGATAGGGGCACAGATACGCAGTATTTT. Translated: CASSPWKQGPVDRGTDTQYF.

This chain uses TRBV29-1 with TRBJ1-1, with 7 positions matching TRBD1. There are 15 residues in the CDR3. The germline V gene has CDR1 SQVTM and CDR2 ANQGSEA. Trimming removed 3 bases from V and 4 bases from J; junction bases left unmatched: 11. The CDR3 is CSVDLTGLATTEAFF. CDR3 nucleotides: TGCAGCGTTGATTTGACAGGGTTGGCGACCACTGAAGCTTTCTTT.

The chain is built from TRBV18 and TRBJ1-5, with 8 bases fitting TRBD1. Looked up from germline, CDR1 is KGHSH and CDR2 is LQKENI. CDR3 size: 17 residues. J lost 2 bases, V lost 2 bases, and 8 bases had no gene match. CDR3 sequence reads: CASSPGQGSLGNQPQHF. CDR3 DNA sequence: TGTGCCAGCTCACCAGGACAGGGAAGTTTGGGCAATCAGCCCCAGCATTTT.

The CDR3 spells CASSPRGQGELNYGYTF. The CDR3 nucleotides read TGTGCCAGTAGTCCAAGGGGACAGGGGGAACTTAACTATGGCTACACCTTC. V is TRBV19 and J is TRBJ1-2; 11 bases are shared with TRBD1. Germline trimming cut 5 bases from V and 1 base from J; bases unmatched to any gene: 9. The germline V gene has CDR1 LNHDA and CDR2 SQIVND (reference sequence). The CDR3 length is 17 residues.

The V and J genes are TRBV7-2 and TRBJ1-6; 7 nucleotides line up with TRBD1. After removal of 7 bases from V and 7 bases from J, the junction contained 10 bases not matched to a gene. There are 15 residues in the CDR3. CDR1 and CDR2 (germline): SGHTA, FQGNSA. The CDR3 nucleotides read TGTGCCAGCACCCCCCCCGGGACAGCGAATTCACCCCTCCACTTT. Residues: CASTPPGTANSPLHF.

J is TRBJ1-1 and V is TRBV4-2; 8 bases align to TRBD1. In germline, CDR1 is LGHNA, CDR2 YNFKEQ. With 1 base clipped from V and 5 bases from J, the junction kept 3 bases outside the gene matches. The CDR3 spans 14 residues. CDR3 protein: CASSQAGGGTEAFF. Written as DNA, the CDR3 is TGTGCCAGCAGCCAAGCAGGGGGCGGGACTGAAGCTTTCTTT.

The V gene is TRBV6-5, the J gene TRBJ1-1; 11 nucleotides line up with TRBD1. J lost 5 bases, V lost 8 bases, and 10 bases had no gene match. The CDR3 has 15 residues. Germline V gives CDR1 MNHEY, CDR2 SVGAGI. Here the CDR3 DNA reads TGTGCCAGCTACCCTAGGGACAGGGGGTTTACTGAAGCTTTCTTT. As protein: CASYPRDRGFTEAFF.

This clone was counted only a few times. The chain joins TRBV18 to TRBJ1-1; D ambiguous. Germline lookup yields CDR1 KGHSH and CDR2 LQKENI. CDR3 length equals 15 residues. Trimming shortened V by 6 bases and J by 1 base, and 15 bases separated the two germline ends. The CDR3 sequence: CASSPNQLPNTEAFF. CDR3 DNA: TGTGCCAGCTCCCCAAATCAGTTACCGAACACTGAAGCTTTCTTT.

The rearrangement joins TRBV7-9 to TRBJ1-4; TRBD1 aligns across 7 bases. The germline V gene has CDR1 SEHNR and CDR2 FQNEAQ (reference sequence). CDR3 length: 18 residues. V trimming: 1 base; J trimming: 7 bases; junction bases outside the gene matches: 15. The DNA of the CDR3 is TGTGCCAGCAGCTTAGGGCTCCGGCAGGGGGTTTTCGGTGAAAAACTGTTTTTT. It translates to CASSLGLRQGVFGEKLFF. Filled out from reference TRBV7-9 and TRBJ1-4, the complete variable domain reads DTGVSQNPRHKITKRGQNVTFRCDPISEHNRLYWYRQTLGQGPEFLTYFQNEAQLEKSRLLSDRFSAERPKGSFSTLEIQRTEQGDSAMYLCASSLGLRQGVFGEKLFFGSGTQLSVL.

The rearrangement joins TRBV9 to TRBJ1-4; tentatively, D is TRBD1 (5 bases). Per germline, CDR1 SGDLS and CDR2 YYNGEE. The CDR3 sequence is 16 residues long. The germline V and J ends were trimmed by 2 bases and 3 bases, with 14 bases remaining between them. CDR3 residues: CASSVPDGAANEKLFF. The DNA of the CDR3 is TGTGCCAGCAGCGTCCCAGATGGGGCGGCTAATGAAAAACTGTTTTTT.

The V and J genes are TRBV20-1 and TRBJ1-4, with TRBD1 as a possible D gene (6 bases). CDR1 and CDR2 from the germline V gene are DFQATT and SNEGSKA (reference sequence). V was pared by 3 bases and J by 2 bases, with 13 bases between. This CDR3 spans 15 amino acids. The CDR3 nucleotides are TGCAGTGCTAGTTTGGGGGCGGCTACTAATGAAAAACTGTTTTTT. Protein product: CSASLGAATNEKLFF.

The genes are TRBV24-1 and TRBJ1-1; D gene uncertain. Trimming removed 6 bases at V and 8 bases at J, with 9 bases between. Germline V gene sequence: CDR1 KGHDR, CDR2 SFDVKD. The CDR3 totals 11 residues. CDR3 sequence (DNA): TGTGCCACCAGTCACGGGGAGGAAGCTTTCTTT. This codes for CATSHGEEAFF.

CDR3 region: CASSLGGGGTGELFF. DNA for the CDR3: TGTGCCAGCAGCCTAGGCGGGGGAGGCACCGGGGAGCTGTTTTTT. This chain links TRBV7-2 with TRBJ2-2; 7 bases align to TRBD2. Germline CDR1 and CDR2: SGHTA and FQGNSA. With 5 bases clipped from V and 4 bases from J, the junction kept 7 bases outside the gene matches. The CDR3 has 15 residues.

The chain carries TRBV27 and TRBJ1-2; possible D gene TRBD1, 5 bases. Trimming left V 8 bases short and J 4 bases short, with 20 bases between. There are 15 residues in the CDR3. Germline V gives CDR1 MNHEY, CDR2 SMNVEV (reference sequence). Here the CDR3 reads CASRPGGGSPYGYTF. CDR3 DNA sequence: TGTGCCAGCCGCCCGGGGGGGGGTTCCCCCTATGGCTACACCTTC.

V gene TRBV19 combines with J gene TRBJ1-1, with TRBD1 matching over 9 bases. Germline loops: CDR1 LNHDA, CDR2 SQIVND (reference sequence). The CDR3 consists of 15 residues. The V gene end was trimmed by 5 bases and the J gene end by 0 bases; junction bases not matched to a gene: 4. The CDR3, as DNA: TGTGCCAGTAGTCTGGGACAGGGCATGAACACTGAAGCTTTCTTT. It specifies CASSLGQGMNTEAFF.